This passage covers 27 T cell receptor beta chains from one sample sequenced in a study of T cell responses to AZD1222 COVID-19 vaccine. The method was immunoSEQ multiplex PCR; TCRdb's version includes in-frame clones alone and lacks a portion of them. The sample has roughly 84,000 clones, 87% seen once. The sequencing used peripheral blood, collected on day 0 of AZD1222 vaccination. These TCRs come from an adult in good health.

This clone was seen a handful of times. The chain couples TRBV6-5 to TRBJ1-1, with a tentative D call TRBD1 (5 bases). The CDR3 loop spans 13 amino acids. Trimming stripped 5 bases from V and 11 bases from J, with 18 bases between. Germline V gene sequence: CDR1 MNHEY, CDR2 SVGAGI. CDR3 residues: CASSPSGGAGAFF. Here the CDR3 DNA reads TGTGCCAGCAGTCCCTCCGGGGGTGCGGGGGCTTTCTTT.

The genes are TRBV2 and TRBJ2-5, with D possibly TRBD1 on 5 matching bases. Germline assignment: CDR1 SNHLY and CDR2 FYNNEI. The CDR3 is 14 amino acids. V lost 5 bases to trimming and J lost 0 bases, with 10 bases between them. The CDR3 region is CASSPGQNQETQYF. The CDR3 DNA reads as TGTGCCAGCAGTCCCGGACAAAACCAAGAGACCCAGTACTTC.

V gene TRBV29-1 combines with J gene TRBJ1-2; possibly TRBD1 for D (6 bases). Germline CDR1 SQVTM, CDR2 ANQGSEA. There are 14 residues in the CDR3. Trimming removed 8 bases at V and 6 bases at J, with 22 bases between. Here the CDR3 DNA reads TGCAGCTCCAGTGGGCGTTCGGGGGGCGATGGCTACACCTTC. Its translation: CSSSGRSGGDGYTF.

CDR3 DNA sequence: TGTGCCAGCAGCTTAGGTCGGGGATTGAGCACTGAAGCTTTCTTT. This translates into CASSLGRGLSTEAFF. The chain links TRBV7-6 to TRBJ1-1; D gene unclear. Trimming removed 1 base at V and 4 bases at J, with 13 bases between. The CDR3 is made up of 15 amino acids. Germline lookup yields CDR1 SGHVS and CDR2 FNYEAQ.

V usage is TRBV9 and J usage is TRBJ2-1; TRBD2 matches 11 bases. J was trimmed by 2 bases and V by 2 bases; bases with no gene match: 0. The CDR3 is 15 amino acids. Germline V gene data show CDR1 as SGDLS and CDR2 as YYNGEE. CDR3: CASSVTSGAYNEQFF. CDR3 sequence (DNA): TGTGCCAGCAGCGTGACTAGCGGGGCCTACAATGAGCAGTTCTTC.

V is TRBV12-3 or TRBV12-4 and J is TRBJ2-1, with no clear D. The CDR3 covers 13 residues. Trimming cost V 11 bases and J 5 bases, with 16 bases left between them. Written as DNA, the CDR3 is TGTGCCTGCAATTTTGGGCCAAACAATGAGCAGTTCTTC. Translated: CACNFGPNNEQFF.

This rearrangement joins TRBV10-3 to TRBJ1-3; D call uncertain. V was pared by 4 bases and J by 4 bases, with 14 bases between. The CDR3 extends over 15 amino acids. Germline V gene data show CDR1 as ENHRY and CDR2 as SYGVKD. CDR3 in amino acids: CAISGALARGNTIYF. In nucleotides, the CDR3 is TGTGCCATCAGTGGGGCTTTAGCGCGCGGAAACACCATATATTTT.

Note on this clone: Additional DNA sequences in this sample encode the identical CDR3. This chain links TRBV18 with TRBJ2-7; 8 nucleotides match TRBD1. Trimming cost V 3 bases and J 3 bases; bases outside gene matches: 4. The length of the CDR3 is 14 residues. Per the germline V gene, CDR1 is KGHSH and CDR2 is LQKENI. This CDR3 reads CASSPGTGHYEQYF. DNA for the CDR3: TGTGCCAGCTCACCCGGGACAGGACACTACGAGCAGTACTTC.

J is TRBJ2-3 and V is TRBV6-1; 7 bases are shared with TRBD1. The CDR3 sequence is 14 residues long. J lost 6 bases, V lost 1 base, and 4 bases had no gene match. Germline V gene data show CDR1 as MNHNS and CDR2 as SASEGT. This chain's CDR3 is CASSEVQGPDTQYF. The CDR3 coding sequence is TGTGCCAGCAGTGAAGTACAGGGGCCGGATACGCAGTATTTT.

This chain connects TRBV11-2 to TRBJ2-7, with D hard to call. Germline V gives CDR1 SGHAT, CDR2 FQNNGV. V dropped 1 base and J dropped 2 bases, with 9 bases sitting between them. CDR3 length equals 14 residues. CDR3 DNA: TGTGCCAGCAGCTTAGTTAGTGGGACCTACGAGCAGTACTTC. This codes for CASSLVSGTYEQYF.

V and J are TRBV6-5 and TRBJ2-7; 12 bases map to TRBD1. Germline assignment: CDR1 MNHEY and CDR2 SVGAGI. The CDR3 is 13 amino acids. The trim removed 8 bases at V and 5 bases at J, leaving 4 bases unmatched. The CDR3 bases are TGTGCCAGCCAGCGGGACAGGGGGCACGAGCAGTACTTC. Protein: CASQRDRGHEQYF.

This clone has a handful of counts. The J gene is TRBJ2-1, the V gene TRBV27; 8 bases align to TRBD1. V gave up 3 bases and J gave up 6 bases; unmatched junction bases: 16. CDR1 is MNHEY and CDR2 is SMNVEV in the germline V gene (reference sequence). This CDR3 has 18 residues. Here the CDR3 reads CASSFFDFAGQAGNEQFF. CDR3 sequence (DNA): TGTGCCAGCAGTTTTTTCGATTTTGCGGGACAGGCCGGCAATGAGCAGTTCTTC.

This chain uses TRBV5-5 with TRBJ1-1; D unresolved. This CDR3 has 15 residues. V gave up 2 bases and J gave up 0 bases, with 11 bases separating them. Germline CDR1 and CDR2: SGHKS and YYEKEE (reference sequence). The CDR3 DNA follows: TGTGCCAGCAGCTTAAGTGTTTCCGTGAACACTGAAGCTTTCTTT. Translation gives CASSLSVSVNTEAFF.

The CDR3 nucleotides are TGTGCCAGCAGGGGAGGGGGGAATGAAGCTTTCTTT. It translates to CASRGGGNEAFF. This rearrangement joins TRBV5-5 to TRBJ1-1; maybe TRBD1 (6 bases). V was cut by 5 bases and J by 7 bases, with 12 bases left in between. The germline V gene encodes CDR1 SGHKS and CDR2 YYEKEE (reference sequence). There are 12 residues in the CDR3.

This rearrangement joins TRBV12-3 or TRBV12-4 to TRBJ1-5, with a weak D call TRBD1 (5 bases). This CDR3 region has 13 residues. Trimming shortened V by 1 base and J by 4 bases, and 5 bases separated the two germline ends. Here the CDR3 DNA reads TGTGCCAGCAGTTTAGGACAGAATCAGCCCCAGCATTTT. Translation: CASSLGQNQPQHF.

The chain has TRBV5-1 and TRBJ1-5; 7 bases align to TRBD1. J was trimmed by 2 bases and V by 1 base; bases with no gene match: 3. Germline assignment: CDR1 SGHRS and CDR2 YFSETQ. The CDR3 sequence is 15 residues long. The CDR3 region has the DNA TGCGCCAGCAGCTTGACCACAGGGGGCAATCAGCCCCAGCATTTT. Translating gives CASSLTTGGNQPQHF.

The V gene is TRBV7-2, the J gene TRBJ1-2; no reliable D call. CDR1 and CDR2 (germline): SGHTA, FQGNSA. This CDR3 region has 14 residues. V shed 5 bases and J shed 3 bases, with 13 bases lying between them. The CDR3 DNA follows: TGTGCCAGCAGCCCCCTAATGGGGTACTATGGCTACACCTTC. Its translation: CASSPLMGYYGYTF. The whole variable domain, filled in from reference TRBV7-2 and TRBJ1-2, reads GAGVSQSPSNKVTEKGKDVELRCDPISGHTALYWYRQSLGQGLEFLIYFQGNSAPDKSGLPSDRFSAERTGGSVSTLTIQRTQQEDSAVYLCASSPLMGYYGYTFGSGTRLTVV.

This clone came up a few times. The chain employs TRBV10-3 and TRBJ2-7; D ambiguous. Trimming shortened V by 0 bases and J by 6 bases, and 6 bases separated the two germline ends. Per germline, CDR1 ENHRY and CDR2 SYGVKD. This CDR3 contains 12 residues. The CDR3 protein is CAISESVGEQYF. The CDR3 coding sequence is TGTGCCATCAGTGAGTCGGTAGGCGAGCAGTACTTC.

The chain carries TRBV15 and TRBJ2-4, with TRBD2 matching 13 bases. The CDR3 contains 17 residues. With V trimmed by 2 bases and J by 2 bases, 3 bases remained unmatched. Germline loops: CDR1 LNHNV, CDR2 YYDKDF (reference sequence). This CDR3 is CATSRSGTSGTKNIQYF. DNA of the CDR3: TGTGCCACCAGCAGATCCGGGACTAGCGGGACCAAAAACATTCAGTACTTC.

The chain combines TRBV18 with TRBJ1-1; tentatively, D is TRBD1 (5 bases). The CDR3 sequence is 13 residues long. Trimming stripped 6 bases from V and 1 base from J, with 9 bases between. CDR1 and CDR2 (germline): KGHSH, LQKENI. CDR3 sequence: CASSTTENTEAFF. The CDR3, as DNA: TGTGCCAGCTCGACGACAGAGAACACTGAAGCTTTCTTT.

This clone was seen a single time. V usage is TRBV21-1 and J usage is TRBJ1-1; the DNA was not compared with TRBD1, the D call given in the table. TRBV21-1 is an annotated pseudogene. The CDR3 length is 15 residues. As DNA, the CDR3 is TGTGCCAGCAGCGACCAGGGGCCCGCCGGCACTGAAGCTTTCTTT. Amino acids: CASSDQGPAGTEAFF.

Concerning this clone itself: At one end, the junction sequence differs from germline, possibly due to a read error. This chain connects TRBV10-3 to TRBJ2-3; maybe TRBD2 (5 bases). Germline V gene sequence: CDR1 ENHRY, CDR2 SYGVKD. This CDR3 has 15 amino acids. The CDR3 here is CAISESSASIDTQYF. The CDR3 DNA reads TGTGCCATCAGTGAGTCCTCGGCTAGCATAGATACGCAGTATTTT.

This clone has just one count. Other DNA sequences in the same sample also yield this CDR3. Here the CDR3 reads CASSPTRAGGANVLTF. The CDR3 DNA is TGTGCCAGCAGCCCTACAAGGGCGGGGGGGGCCAACGTCCTGACTTTC. The rearrangement joins TRBV7-2 to TRBJ2-6; maybe TRBD2 (6 bases). CDR3 length: 16 amino acids. V was shortened by 5 bases and J by 4 bases, with 15 bases between the two germline ends. Germline V gene lookup returns CDR1 SGHTA and CDR2 FQGNSA.

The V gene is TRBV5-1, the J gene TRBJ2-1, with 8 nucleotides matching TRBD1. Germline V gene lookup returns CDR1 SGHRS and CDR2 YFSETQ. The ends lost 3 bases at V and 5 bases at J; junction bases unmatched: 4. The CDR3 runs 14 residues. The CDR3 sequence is CASSSGQGHNEQFF. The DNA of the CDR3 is TGCGCCAGCAGCTCTGGACAGGGTCACAATGAGCAGTTCTTC.

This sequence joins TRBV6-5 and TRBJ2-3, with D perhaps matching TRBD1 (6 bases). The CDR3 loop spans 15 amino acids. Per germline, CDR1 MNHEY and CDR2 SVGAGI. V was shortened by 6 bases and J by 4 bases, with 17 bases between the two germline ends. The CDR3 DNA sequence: TGTGCCAGCAGAAAACTAGGGACACGAGCAGATACGCAGTATTTT. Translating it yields CASRKLGTRADTQYF.

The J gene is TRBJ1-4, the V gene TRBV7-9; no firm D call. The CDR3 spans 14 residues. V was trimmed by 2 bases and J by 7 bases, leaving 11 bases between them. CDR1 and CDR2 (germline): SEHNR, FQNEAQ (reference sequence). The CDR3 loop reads CASSLSQVTEKLFF. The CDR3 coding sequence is TGTGCCAGCAGCTTATCCCAGGTGACTGAAAAACTGTTTTTT.

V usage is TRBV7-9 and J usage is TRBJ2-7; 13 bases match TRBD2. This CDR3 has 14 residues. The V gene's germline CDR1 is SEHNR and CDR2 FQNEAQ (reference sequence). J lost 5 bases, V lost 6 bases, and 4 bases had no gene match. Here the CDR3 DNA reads TGTGCCAGCAGTTTCGGGACTAGCGGGGACGAGCAGTACTTC. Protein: CASSFGTSGDEQYF.